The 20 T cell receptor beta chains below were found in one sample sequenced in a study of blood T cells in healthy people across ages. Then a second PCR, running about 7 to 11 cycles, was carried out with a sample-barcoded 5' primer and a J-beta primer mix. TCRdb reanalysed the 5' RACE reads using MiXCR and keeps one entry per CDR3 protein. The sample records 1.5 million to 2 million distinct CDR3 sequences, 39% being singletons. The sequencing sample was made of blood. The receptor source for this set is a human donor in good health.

The CDR3 region is CASSLGWTGLNTEAFF. Here the CDR3 DNA reads TGTGCCAGCAGCTTAGGCTGGACAGGTTTGAACACTGAAGCTTTCTTT. The chain employs TRBV7-9 and TRBJ1-1, with 7 bases identical to TRBD1. This CDR3 comprises 16 residues. V dropped 1 base and J dropped 0; count of bases not matched to a gene: 5. The germline V gene encodes CDR1 SEHNR and CDR2 FQNEAQ (reference sequence).

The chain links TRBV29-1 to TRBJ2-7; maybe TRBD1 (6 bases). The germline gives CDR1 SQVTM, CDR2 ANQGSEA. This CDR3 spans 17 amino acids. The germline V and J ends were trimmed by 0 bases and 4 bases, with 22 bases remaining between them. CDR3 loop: CSVEDRGGIGTRYEQYF. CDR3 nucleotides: TGCAGCGTTGAAGATCGAGGGGGAATTGGAACCCGATACGAGCAGTACTTC.

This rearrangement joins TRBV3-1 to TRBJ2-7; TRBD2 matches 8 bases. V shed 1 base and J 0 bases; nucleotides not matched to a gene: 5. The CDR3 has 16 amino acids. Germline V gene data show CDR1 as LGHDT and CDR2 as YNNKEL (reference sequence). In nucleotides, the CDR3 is TGTGCCAGCAGCCAAGTGGGGACTAGGAGCTCCTACGAGCAGTACTTC. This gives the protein CASSQVGTRSSYEQYF.

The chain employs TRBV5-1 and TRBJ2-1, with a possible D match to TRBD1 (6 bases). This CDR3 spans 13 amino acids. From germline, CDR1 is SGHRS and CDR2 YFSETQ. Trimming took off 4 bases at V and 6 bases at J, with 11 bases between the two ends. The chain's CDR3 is CASSRDISNEQFF. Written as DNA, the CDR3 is TGCGCCAGCAGCAGGGACATATCCAATGAGCAGTTCTTC.

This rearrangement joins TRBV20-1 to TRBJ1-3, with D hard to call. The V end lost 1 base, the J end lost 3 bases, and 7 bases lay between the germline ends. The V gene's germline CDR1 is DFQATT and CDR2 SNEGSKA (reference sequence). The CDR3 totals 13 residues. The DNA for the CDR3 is TGCAGTGCTAGAGTATGGGGTGGAAACACCATATATTTT. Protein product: CSARVWGGNTIYF.

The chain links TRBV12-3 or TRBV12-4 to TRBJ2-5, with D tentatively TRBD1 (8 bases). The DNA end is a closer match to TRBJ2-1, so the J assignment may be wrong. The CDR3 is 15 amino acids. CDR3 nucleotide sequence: TGTGCCAGCAGTAGAACAGGGGGACTACAAGAGACCCAGTTCTTC. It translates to CASSRTGGLQETQFF.

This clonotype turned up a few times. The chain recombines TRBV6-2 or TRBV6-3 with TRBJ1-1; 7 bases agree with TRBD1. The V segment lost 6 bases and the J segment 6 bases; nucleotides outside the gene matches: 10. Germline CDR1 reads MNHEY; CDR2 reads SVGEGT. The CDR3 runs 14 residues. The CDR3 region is CASRVYRGFSEAFF. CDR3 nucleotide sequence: TGTGCCAGCAGAGTCTACAGGGGATTTTCTGAAGCTTTCTTT.

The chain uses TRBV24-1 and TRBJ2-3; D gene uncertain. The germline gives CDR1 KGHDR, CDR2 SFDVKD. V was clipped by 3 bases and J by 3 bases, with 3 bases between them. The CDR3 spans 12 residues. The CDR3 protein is CATSDMTDTQYF. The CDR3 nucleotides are TGTGCCACCAGTGATATGACAGATACGCAGTATTTT.

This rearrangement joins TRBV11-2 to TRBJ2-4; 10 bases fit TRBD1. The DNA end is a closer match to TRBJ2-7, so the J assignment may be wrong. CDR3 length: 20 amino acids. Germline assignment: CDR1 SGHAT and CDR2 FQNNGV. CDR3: CASSLSSLERPGQGLGEQYF. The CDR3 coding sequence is TGTGCCAGCAGCTTATCTTCTCTCGAACGCCCGGGACAGGGGCTTGGCGAGCAGTACTTC.

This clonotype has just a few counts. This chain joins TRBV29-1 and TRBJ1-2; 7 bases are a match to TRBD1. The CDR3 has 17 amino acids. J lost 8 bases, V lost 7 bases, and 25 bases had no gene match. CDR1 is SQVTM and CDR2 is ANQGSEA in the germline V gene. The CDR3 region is CSAGAPGQYIPVDGYTF. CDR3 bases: TGCAGCGCTGGAGCACCGGGACAGTACATTCCGGTCGACGGCTACACCTTC. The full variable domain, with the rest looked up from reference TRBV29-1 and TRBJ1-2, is SAVISQKPSRDICQRGTSLTIQCQVDSQVTMMFWYRQQPGQSLTLIATANQGSEATYESGFVIDKFPISRPNLTFSTLTVSNMSPEDSSIYLCSAGAPGQYIPVDGYTFGSGTRLTVV.

The CDR3, as DNA: TGCAGTGCTAGAGGGGAGGTCAGTAAAGATCAGCCCCAGCATTTT. This gives the protein CSARGEVSKDQPQHF. V usage is TRBV20-1 and J usage is TRBJ1-5, with no clear D. Germline CDR1 reads DFQATT; CDR2 reads SNEGSKA (reference sequence). This CDR3 is built from 15 residues. The ends were cut back, 1 base at V and 5 bases at J, with 15 bases in the middle.

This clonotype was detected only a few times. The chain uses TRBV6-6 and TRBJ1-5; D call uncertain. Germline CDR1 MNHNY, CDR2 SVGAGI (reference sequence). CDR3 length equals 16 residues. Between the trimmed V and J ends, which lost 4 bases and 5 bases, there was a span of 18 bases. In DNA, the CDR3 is TGTGCCAGCAGTTCGGCCCAGCCTTCGACGGATCAGCCCCAGCATTTT. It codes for CASSSAQPSTDQPQHF.

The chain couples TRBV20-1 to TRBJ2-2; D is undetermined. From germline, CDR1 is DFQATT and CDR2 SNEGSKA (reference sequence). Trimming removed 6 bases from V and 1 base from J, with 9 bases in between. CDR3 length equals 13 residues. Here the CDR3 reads CSASTQNTGELFF. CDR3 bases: TGCAGTGCCTCCACCCAGAACACCGGGGAGCTGTTTTTT.

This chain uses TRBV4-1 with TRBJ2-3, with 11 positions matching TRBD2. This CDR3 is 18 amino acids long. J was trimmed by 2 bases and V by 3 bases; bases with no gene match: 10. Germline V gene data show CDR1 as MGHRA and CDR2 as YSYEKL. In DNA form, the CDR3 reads TGCGCCAGCAGCCACGCCGTGACTAGCGGGAAGAACACAGATACGCAGTATTTT. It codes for CASSHAVTSGKNTDTQYF.

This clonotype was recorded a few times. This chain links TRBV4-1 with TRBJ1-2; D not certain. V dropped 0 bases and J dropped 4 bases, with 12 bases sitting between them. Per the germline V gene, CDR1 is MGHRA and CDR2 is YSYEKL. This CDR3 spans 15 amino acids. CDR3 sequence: CASSQESTDFYGYTF. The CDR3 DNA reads TGCGCCAGCAGCCAAGAATCGACGGACTTCTATGGCTACACCTTC.

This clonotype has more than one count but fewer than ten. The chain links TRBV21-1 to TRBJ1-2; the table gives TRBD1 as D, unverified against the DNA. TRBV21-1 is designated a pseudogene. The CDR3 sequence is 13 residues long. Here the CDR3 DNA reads TGTGCCAGCAGCAAGGGCAGGGACGATGGCTACACCTTC. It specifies CASSKGRDDGYTF.

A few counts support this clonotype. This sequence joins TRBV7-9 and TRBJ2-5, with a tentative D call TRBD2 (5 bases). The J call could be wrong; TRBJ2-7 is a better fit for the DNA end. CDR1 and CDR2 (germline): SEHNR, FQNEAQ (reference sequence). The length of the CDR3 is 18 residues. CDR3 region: CASSLAWTAARRPYEQYF. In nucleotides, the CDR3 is TGTGCCAGCAGCTTAGCGTGGACTGCGGCCAGAAGACCCTACGAGCAGTACTTC.

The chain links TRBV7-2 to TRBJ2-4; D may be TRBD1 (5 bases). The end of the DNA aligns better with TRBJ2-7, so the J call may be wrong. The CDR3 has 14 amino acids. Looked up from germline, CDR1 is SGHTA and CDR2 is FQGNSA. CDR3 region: CASSLVKDTYEQYF. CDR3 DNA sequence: TGTGCCAGCAGCTTAGTAAAGGACACCTACGAGCAGTACTTC.

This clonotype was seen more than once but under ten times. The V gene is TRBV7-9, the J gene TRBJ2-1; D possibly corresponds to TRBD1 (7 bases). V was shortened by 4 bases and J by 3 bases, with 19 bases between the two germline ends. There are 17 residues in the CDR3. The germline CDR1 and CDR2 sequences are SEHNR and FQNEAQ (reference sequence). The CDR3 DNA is TGTGCCAGCAGCTCTAGACCCAGACAGGGAGGCTACAATGAGCAGTTCTTC. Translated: CASSSRPRQGGYNEQFF. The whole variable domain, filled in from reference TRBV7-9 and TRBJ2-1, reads DTGVSQNPRHKITKRGQNVTFRCDPISEHNRLYWYRQTLGQGPEFLTYFQNEAQLEKSRLLSDRFSAERPKGSFSTLEIQRTEQGDSAMYLCASSSRPRQGGYNEQFFGPGTRLTVL.

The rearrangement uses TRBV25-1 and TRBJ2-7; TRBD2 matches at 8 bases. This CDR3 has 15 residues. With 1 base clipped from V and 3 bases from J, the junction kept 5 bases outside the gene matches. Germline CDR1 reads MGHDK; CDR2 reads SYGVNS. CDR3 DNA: TGTGCCAGCAGTGAATTTACGGGACTAGGCTACGAGCAGTACTTC. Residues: CASSEFTGLGYEQYF.